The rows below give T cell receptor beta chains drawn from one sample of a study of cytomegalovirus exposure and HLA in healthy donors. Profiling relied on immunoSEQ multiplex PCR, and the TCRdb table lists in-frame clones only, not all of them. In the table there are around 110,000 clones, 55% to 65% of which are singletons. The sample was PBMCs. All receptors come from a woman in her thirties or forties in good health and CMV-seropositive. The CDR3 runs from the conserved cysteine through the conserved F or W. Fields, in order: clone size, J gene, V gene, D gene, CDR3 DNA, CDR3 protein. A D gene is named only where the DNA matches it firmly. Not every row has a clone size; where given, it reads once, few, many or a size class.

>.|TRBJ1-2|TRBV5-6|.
TGTGCCAGCAGCTTCGAGACAATCGGCGGCTACACCTTC
CASSFETIGGYTF
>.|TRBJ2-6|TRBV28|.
TGTGCCAGCAGTACTCTTAGCTCTGGGGCCAACGTCCTGACTTTC
CASSTLSSGANVLTF
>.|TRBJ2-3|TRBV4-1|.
TGCGCCAGCAGCTCCCCGGGACACACTAGCACAGATACGCAGTATTTT
CASSSPGHTSTDTQYF
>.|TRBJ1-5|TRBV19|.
TGTGCCAGTAGGGCAGGACTTTATAGCAATCAGCCCCAGCATTTT
CASRAGLYSNQPQHF
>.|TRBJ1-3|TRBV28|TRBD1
TGTGCCAGCAGTATCGGACAGGGGGGAAACACCATATATTTT
CASSIGQGGNTIYF
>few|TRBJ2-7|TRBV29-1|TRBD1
TGCAGCGTTGAAACAGGGGGCTCCTACGAGCAGTACTTC
CSVETGGSYEQYF
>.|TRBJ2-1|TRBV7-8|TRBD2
TGTGCCAGCAGGACTAGCGGGACCCGAGAGCAGTTCTTC
CASRTSGTREQFF
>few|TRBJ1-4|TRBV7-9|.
TGTGCCAGCAGCTTAGGGCTCGACAGGATTAATGAAAAACTGTTTTTT
CASSLGLDRINEKLFF
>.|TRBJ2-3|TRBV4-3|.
TGCGCCAGCAGCCAAGGCCCCAGGGGAGAAGATACGCAGTATTTT
CASSQGPRGEDTQYF
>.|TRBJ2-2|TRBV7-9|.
TGTGCCAGCAGCTGGGGGCAGCAGACCGGGGAGCTGTTTTTT
CASSWGQQTGELFF
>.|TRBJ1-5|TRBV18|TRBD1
TGTGCCAGCTCACTGAGGGGTTCGAACGGGACAGGCCACACGGCGCAGCCCCAGCATTTT
CASSLRGSNGTGHTAQPQHF
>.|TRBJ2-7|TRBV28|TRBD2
TGTGCCAGCAGTTTACCCGCGGTAGCGGGAGCTCACCACGCGTACTTC
CASSLPAVAGAHHAYF
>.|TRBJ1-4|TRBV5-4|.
TGTGCCAGCAGCTTGGCGGGTTCTGAAAAACTGTTTTTT
CASSLAGSEKLFF
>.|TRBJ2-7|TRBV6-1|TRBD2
TGTGCCAGCATGGGACTAGCGATATTGTCCTACGAGCAGTACTTC
CASMGLAILSYEQYF
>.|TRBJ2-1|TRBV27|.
TGTGCCAGCAGGTGGGGAGGATCCTACAATGAGCAGTTCTTC
CASRWGGSYNEQFF
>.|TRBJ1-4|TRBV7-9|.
TGTTCCAGCAGCTTAGTTGGGGGGGGGAAACTGTTTTTT
CSSSLVGGGKLFF
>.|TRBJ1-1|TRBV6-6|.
TGTGCCAGCAGTAATTCCGGGGTAGCTGGCACTGAAGCTTTCTTT
CASSNSGVAGTEAFF
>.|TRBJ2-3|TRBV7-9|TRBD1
TGTGCCAGCAGCCTGGAAAGACAGGGGCTGTCGGGCACAGATACGCAGTATTTT
CASSLERQGLSGTDTQYF
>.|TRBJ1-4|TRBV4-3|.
TGCGCCAGCAGCCTTCGACAGCCTAATGAAAAACTGTTTTTT
CASSLRQPNEKLFF
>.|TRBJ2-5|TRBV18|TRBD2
TGTGCCAGCTCACGGACTAGCGGCCAAGAGACCCAGTACTTC
CASSRTSGQETQYF
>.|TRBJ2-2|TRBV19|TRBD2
TGTGCCAGTAGGGGGCTAGCGGGAGGGTACACCGGGGAGCTGTTTTTT
CASRGLAGGYTGELFF
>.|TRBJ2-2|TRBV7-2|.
TGTGCCAGCAGCTCCCCAGCCGGGGAGCTGTTTTTT
CASSSPAGELFF
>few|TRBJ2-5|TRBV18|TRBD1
TGTGCCAGCTCACCCGCCACGGACAGGGGGAAAGAGACCCAGTACTTC
CASSPATDRGKETQYF
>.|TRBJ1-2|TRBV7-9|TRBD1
TGTGCCAGCAGCTTATTACAGGGGGCTAATAGGGGCTACACCTTC
CASSLLQGANRGYTF
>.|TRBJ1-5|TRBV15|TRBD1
TGTGCCACCAGCGCCTTAGGGGGGACAGTAGGCAATCAGCCCCAGCATTTT
CATSALGGTVGNQPQHF
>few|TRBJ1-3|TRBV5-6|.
TGTGCCAGCAGCTACACCGGGAGTCGTACTGGAAACACCATATATTTT
CASSYTGSRTGNTIYF
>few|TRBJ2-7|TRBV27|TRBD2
TGTGCCAGCAACCCTAGCGGGAGCAGAGGAAGGCAGTACTTC
CASNPSGSRGRQYF
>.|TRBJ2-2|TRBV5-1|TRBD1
TGCGCCAGCAGTGAGACAGGGAGCACCGGGGAGCTGTTTTTT
CASSETGSTGELFF
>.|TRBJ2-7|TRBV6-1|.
TGTGCCAGCAGTGCGGTTTACGAGCAGTACTTC
CASSAVYEQYF
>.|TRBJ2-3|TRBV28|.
TGTGCCACAAGGAGGGATGTAAACACAGATACGCAGTATTTT
CATRRDVNTDTQYF
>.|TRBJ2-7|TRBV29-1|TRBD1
TGCAGCGTGGGGACAGGGCACATGCGGAGCTCCTACGAGCAGTACTTC
CSVGTGHMRSSYEQYF
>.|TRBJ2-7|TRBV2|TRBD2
TGTGCCAGCACCGGAGGACTAGCGGGAGCTCCCAACTACGAGCAGTACTTC
CASTGGLAGAPNYEQYF
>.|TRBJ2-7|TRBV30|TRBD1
TGTGCCTGGAGTGTAGGCGGGACAGGGGGCTACGAGCAGTACTTC
CAWSVGGTGGYEQYF
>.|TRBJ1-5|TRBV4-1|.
TGCGCCAGCAGCCAAGATATGGGGCGGCCCCAGCATTTT
CASSQDMGRPQHF
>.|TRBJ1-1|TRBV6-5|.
TGTGCCTCCTCAGCGGATTTGAACACTGAAGCTTTCTTT
CASSADLNTEAFF
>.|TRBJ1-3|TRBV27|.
TGTGCCAGCGGGCTCCGGGAGCTTATCTTCCATGCTGGAAACACCATATATTTT
CASGLRELIFHAGNTIYF